The sequence of this T cell receptor (beta chain) was determined in a study of T cell clonality in common variable immunodeficiency. This clone was found many times. Produced via immunoSEQ multiplex PCR; TCRdb's table is partial and in-frame only. The data show around 40,000 clones, none appearing only once, with over 2% held by the ten largest. The specimen sequenced was peripheral blood mononuclear cells. The receptor was derived from a person aged 18-70 years in good health.

The CDR3 bases that were read are TGTGCCAGCAGCTTATGGGGCGAGGGGGAGACC. As protein: CASSLWGEGET. The whole CDR3 is CASSLWGEGETQYF. The gene calls are TRBV7-9 and TRBJ2-5; D may match TRBD1 or TRBD2 (5 bases each). The read comes to an end 3 residues before the CDR3 does, leaving the germline J gene to fill in the end. The germline gives CDR1 SEHNR, CDR2 FQNEAQ (reference sequence). Trimming removed 2 bases at V and 5 bases at J, with 12 bases between. The CDR3 is 14 amino acids.